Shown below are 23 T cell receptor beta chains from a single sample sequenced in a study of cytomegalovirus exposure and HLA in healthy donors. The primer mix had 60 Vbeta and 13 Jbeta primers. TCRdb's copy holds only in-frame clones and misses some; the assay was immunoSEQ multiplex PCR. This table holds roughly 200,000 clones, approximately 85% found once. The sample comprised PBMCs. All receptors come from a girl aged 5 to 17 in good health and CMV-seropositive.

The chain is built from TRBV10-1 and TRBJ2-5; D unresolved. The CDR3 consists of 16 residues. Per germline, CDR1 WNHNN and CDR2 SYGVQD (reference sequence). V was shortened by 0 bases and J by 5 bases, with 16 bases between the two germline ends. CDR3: CASSESLFSTVETQYF. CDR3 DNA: TGCGCCAGCAGTGAGTCCCTATTTAGTACGGTCGAGACCCAGTACTTC.

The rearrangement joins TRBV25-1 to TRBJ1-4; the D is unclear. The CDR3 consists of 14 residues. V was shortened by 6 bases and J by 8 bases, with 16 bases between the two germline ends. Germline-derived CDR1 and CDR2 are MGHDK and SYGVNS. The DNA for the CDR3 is TGTGCCAGCAGAGAGAGAGGGCGATGGGAAAAACTGTTTTTT. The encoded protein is CASRERGRWEKLFF.

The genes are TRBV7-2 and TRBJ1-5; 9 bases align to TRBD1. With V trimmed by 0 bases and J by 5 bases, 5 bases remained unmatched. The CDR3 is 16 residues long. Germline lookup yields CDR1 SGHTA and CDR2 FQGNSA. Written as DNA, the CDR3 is TGTGCCAGCAGCTTAGCCGGACAGGGGATCGATCAGCCCCAGCATTTT. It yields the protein CASSLAGQGIDQPQHF. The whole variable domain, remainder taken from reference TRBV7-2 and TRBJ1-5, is GAGVSQSPSNKVTEKGKDVELRCDPISGHTALYWYRQSLGQGLEFLIYFQGNSAPDKSGLPSDRFSAERTGGSVSTLTIQRTQQEDSAVYLCASSLAGQGIDQPQHFGDGTRLSIL.

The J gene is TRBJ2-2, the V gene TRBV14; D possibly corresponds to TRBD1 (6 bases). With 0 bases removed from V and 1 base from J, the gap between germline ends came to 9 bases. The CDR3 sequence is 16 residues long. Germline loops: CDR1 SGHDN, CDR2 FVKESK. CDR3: CASSQDPGVNTGELFF. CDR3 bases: TGTGCCAGCAGCCAAGATCCAGGGGTGAACACCGGGGAGCTGTTTTTT.

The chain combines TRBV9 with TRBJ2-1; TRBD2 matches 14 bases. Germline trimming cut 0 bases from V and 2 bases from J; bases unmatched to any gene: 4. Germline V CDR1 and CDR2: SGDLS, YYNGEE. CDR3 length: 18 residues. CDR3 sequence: CASSVAWTSGGPYNEQFF. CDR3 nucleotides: TGTGCCAGCAGCGTAGCTTGGACTAGCGGGGGGCCCTACAATGAGCAGTTCTTC.

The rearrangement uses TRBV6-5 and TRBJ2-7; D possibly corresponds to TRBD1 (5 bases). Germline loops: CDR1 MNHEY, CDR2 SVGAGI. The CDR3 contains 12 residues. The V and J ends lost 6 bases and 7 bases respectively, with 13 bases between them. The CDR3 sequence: CASRDTTREQYF. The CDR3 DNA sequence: TGTGCCAGCAGGGACACCACCCGGGAGCAGTACTTC.

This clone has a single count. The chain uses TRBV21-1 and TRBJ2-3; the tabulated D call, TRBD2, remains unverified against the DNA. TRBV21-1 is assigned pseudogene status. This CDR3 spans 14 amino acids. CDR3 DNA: TGTGCCAGCAGCATTTCGGGGTGCACAGATACGCAGTATTTT. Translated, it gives CASSISGCTDTQYF.

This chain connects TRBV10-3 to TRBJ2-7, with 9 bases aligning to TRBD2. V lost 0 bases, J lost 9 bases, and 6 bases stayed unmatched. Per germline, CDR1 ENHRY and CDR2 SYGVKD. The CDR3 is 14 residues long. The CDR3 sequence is CAISESPSGEGQYF. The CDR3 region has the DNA TGTGCCATCAGTGAGTCACCTAGCGGGGAAGGGCAGTACTTC.

Here the CDR3 DNA reads TGTGCCAGCACCATGGGACTAGCGGGGGAGACCCAGTACTTC. It encodes CASTMGLAGETQYF. V usage is TRBV6-6 and J usage is TRBJ2-5; 13 bases map to TRBD2. The length of the CDR3 is 14 residues. J was trimmed by 5 bases and V by 7 bases; bases with no gene match: 4. Germline V gene sequence: CDR1 MNHNY, CDR2 SVGAGI (reference sequence).

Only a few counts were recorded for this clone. CDR3: CASSELILSGANVLTF. The CDR3 DNA follows: TGTGCCAGCAGTGAATTAATTCTATCTGGGGCCAACGTCCTGACTTTC. The chain is built from TRBV6-1 and TRBJ2-6; no clear D. Germline lookup yields CDR1 MNHNS and CDR2 SASEGT. This CDR3 is 16 amino acids long. V lost 2 bases, J lost 1 base, and 9 bases lay in between.

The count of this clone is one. The DNA for the CDR3 is TGTGCCAGCAGTTACGCGGGGACCGGGCAAGATACGCAGTATTTT. Its protein is CASSYAGTGQDTQYF. V gene TRBV6-5 combines with J gene TRBJ2-3, with TRBD2 as a possible D gene (6 bases). CDR1 is MNHEY and CDR2 is SVGAGI in the germline V gene. The CDR3 has 15 amino acids. Trimming stripped 2 bases from V and 5 bases from J, with 14 bases between.

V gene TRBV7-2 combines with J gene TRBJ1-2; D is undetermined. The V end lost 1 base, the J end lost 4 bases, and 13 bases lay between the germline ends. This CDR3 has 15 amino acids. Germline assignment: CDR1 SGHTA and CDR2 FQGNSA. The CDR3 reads CASSLVLEFGYGYTF. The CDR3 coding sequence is TGTGCCAGCAGCTTAGTACTCGAGTTTGGCTATGGCTACACCTTC.

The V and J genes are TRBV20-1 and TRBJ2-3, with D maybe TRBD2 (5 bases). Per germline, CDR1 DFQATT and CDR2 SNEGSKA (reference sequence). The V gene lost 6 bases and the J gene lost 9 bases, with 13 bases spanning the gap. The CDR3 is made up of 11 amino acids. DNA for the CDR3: TGCAGTGCGTATCTAGCAACCACGCAGTATTTT. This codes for CSAYLATTQYF.

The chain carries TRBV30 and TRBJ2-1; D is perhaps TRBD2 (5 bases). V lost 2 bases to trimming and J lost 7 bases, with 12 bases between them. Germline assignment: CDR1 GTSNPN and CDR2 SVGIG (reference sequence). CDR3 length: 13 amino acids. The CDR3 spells CAWSMDFTNEQFF. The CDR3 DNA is TGTGCCTGGAGTATGGACTTTACTAATGAGCAGTTCTTC. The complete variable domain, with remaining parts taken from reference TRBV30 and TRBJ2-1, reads SQTIHQWPATLVQPVGSPLSLECTVEGTSNPNLYWYRQAAGRGLQLLFYSVGIGQISSEVPQNLSASRPQDRQFILSSKKLLLSDSGFYLCAWSMDFTNEQFFGPGTRLTVL.

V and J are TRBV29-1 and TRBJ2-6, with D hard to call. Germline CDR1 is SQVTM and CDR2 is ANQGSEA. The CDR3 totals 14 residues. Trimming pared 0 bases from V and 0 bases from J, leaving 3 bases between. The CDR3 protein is CSVEEYSGANVLTF. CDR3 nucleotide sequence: TGCAGCGTTGAAGAGTACTCTGGGGCCAACGTCCTGACTTTC. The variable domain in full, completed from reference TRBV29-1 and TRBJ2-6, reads SAVISQKPSRDICQRGTSLTIQCQVDSQVTMMFWYRQQPGQSLTLIATANQGSEATYESGFVIDKFPISRPNLTFSTLTVSNMSPEDSSIYLCSVEEYSGANVLTFGAGSRLTVL.

CDR3 residues: CASSPSPGTGEGGEKLFF. In DNA, the CDR3 is TGCGCCAGCAGCCCAAGTCCCGGGACAGGGGAAGGAGGCGAAAAACTGTTTTTT. The rearrangement links TRBV4-1 to TRBJ1-4, with 10 bases that match TRBD1. The CDR3 consists of 18 residues. Germline lookup yields CDR1 MGHRA and CDR2 YSYEKL. Trimming removed 4 bases from V and 8 bases from J; junction bases left unmatched: 16.

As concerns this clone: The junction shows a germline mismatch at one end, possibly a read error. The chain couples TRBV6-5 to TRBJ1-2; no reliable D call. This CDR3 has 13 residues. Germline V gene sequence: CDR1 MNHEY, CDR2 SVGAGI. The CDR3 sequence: CTSSPERNYGYTF. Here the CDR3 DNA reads TGTACCAGCAGTCCGGAGAGAAACTATGGCTACACCTTC.

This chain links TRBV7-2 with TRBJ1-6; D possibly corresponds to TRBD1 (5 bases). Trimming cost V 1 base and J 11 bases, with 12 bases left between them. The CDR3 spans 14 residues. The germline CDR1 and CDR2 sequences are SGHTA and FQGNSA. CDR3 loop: CASSLVATEAPLHF. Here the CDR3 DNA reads TGTGCCAGCAGCTTAGTGGCGACAGAAGCACCCCTCCACTTT.

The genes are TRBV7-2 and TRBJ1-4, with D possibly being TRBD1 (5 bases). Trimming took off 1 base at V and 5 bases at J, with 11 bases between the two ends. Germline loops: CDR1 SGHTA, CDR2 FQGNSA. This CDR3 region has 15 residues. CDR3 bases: TGTGCCAGCAGCTTAGATCCAGGGATGAATGAAAAACTGTTTTTT. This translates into CASSLDPGMNEKLFF.

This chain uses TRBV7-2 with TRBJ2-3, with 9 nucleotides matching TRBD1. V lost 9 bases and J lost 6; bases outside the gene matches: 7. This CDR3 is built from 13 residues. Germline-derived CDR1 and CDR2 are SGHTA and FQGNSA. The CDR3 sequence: CASTGGPVDTQYF. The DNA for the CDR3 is TGTGCCAGTACAGGGGGCCCTGTGGATACGCAGTATTTT.

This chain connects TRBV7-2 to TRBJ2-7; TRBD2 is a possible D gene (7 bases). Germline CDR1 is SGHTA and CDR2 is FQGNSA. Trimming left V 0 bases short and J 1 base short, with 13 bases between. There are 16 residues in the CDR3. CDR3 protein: CASSLAGGGISYEQYF. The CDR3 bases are TGTGCCAGCAGCTTAGCGGGAGGGGGGATTTCCTACGAGCAGTACTTC.

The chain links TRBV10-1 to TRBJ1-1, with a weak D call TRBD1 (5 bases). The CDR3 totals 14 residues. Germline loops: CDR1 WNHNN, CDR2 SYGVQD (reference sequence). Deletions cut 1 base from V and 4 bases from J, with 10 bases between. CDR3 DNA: TGCGCCAGCAGTGAGTATCAGGGATCCACTGAAGCTTTCTTT. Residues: CASSEYQGSTEAFF.

Written as DNA, the CDR3 is TGTGCCAGCAGCGGACTGAGCTCTGGAAACACCATATATTTT. Encoded protein: CASSGLSSGNTIYF. The rearrangement links TRBV7-2 to TRBJ1-3, with D unresolved. CDR1 and CDR2 (germline): SGHTA, FQGNSA. Trimming removed 5 bases from V and 0 bases from J, with 8 bases in between. The CDR3 length is 14 residues.